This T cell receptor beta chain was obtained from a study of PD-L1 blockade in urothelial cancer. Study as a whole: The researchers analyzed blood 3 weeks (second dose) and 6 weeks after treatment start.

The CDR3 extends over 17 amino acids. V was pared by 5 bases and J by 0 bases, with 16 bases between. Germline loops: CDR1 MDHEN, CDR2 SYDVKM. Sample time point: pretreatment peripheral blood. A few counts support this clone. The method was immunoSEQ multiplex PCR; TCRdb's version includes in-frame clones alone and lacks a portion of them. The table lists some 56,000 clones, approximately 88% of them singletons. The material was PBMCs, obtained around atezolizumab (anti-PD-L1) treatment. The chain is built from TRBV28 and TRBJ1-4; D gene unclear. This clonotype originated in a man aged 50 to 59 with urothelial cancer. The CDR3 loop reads CASSPLGRRSTNEKLFF. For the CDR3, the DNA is TGTGCCAGCAGTCCCCTAGGGAGACGGTCAACTAATGAAAAACTGTTTTTT.